This T cell receptor beta chain was captured in a study of OX40 agonist ivuxolimab in advanced cancers. At the level of the study: The dose-escalation cohort had hepatocellular carcinoma, melanoma, renal cell or head and neck cancer.

Study-wide results and caveats: The investigators did not determine what antigen specificity the expanded peripheral T cells had. Compared with CD4+, CD8+ T cells on average had more expanded clones.

With regard to this clone: Its antigen is not identified.

Measured with immunoSEQ multiplex PCR; TCRdb has only the in-frame clones, and not every one. Of 75,000 to 95,000 clones listed, 84% are singletons. The input for sequencing was CD4+ or CD8+ T cells sorted from blood, taken in a trial of the OX40 agonist ivuxolimab. This TCR was sampled from an adult with an advanced solid tumor such as melanoma, head and neck, liver or kidney cancer.

The CDR3, as DNA: TGTGCCAGCATGGGCAGGTACGAGCAGTACTTC. This encodes CASMGRYEQYF. This chain links TRBV28 with TRBJ2-7; D is uncertain. Trimming shortened V by 7 bases and J by 4 bases, and 8 bases separated the two germline ends. Germline-derived CDR1 and CDR2 are MDHEN and SYDVKM. The CDR3 has 11 residues.